A selection of T cell receptor beta chains follows, all from one sample in a study of T cell repertoires in cytomegalovirus infection. TCRdb re-derived calls from the reads in MiXCR, one entry per CDR3 protein. Among more than 85,000 distinct CDR3 sequences listed, around a quarter were seen once. Specimen: CD8+ T cells from PBMCs. All receptors derive from a human donor in good health (CMV status not recorded). Some clones in this sample may be carry-over from other donors' samples. CDR3s include the opening cysteine and the closing phenylalanine or tryptophan. A D gene is named only where the DNA matches it firmly. Expanded clones are given a class, and other clones once, few, many or no size at all.

abundance | j_gene | v_gene | d_gene | CDR3aa | CDR3nt
NA | TRBJ2-7 | TRBV6-2/TRBV6-3 | NA | CASSPDGYERYF | TGTGCCAGCAGTCCGGACGGATACGAGCGGTACTTC
few | TRBJ1-2 | TRBV14 | NA | CASSQDLTGNGYTF | TGTGCCAGCAGCCAAGATCTTACAGGAAATGGCTACACCTTC
NA | TRBJ2-7 | TRBV20-1 | NA | CSVTKWGF | TGCAGTGTCACCAAGTGGGGCTTC
NA | TRBJ1-1 | TRBV29-1 | NA | CSVEDHRTGPGTEAFF | TGCAGCGTTGAAGATCATAGAACAGGGCCGGGCACTGAAGCTTTCTTT
few | TRBJ2-1 | TRBV18 | NA | CASSLNTGGNEQFF | TGTGCCAGCTCACTCAACACAGGCGGTAATGAGCAGTTCTTC
few | TRBJ2-1 | TRBV5-6 | TRBD2 | CASSLPSGRNEQFF | TGTGCCAGCAGCTTGCCTAGCGGGAGGAATGAGCAGTTCTTC
many | TRBJ2-7 | TRBV27 | TRBD2 | CASSGSERGMNEQYF | TGTGCCAGCAGTGGATCGGAGCGGGGGATGAACGAGCAGTACTTC
many | TRBJ1-1 | TRBV20-1 | NA | CSARDQRGSNTEAFF | TGCAGTGCTAGGGACCAACGGGGGTCGAACACTGAAGCTTTCTTT
NA | TRBJ1-1 | TRBV5-5 | NA | CASSLERTEAFF | TGTGCCAGCAGCTTGGAGAGGACTGAAGCTTTCTTT
many | TRBJ1-1 | TRBV12-3/TRBV12-4 | NA | CASSLTTGIPEAFF | TGTGCCAGCAGTTTAACCACAGGGATTCCTGAAGCTTTCTTT
NA | TRBJ2-1 | TRBV6-2/TRBV6-3 | TRBD2 | CASSYSPPSGIYNEQFF | TGTGCCAGCAGTTACTCCCCCCCTAGCGGAATCTACAATGAGCAGTTCTTC
NA | TRBJ2-7 | TRBV20-1 | NA | CSARYLHSYEQYF | TGCAGTGCTAGGTATCTCCACTCCTACGAGCAGTACTTC
few | TRBJ1-1 | TRBV7-9 | NA | CASSLPSEAFF | TGTGCCAGCAGCTTACCGTCGGAAGCTTTCTTT
NA | TRBJ2-7 | TRBV28 | TRBD1 | CASSGQGVSYEQYF | TGTGCCAGCAGCGGACAGGGGGTCTCCTACGAGCAGTACTTC
few | TRBJ2-7 | TRBV6-2/TRBV6-3 | NA | CASSYTGREQYF | TGTGCCAGCAGTTATACGGGGAGAGAGCAGTACTTC
few | TRBJ2-7 | TRBV28 | NA | CASSWDLTIRSYEQYF | TGTGCCAGCAGTTGGGACTTAACGATCCGCTCCTACGAGCAGTACTTC
NA | TRBJ2-1 | TRBV12-3/TRBV12-4 | TRBD2 | CASNGGGYNEQFF | TGTGCCAGCAACGGGGGGGGTTACAATGAGCAGTTCTTC
NA | TRBJ1-1 | TRBV12-3/TRBV12-4 | TRBD1 | CASSRDSGTEAFF | TGTGCCAGCAGCCGGGACAGCGGCACTGAAGCTTTCTTT
many | TRBJ2-3 | TRBV25-1 | TRBD2 | CASSERTSGNSTDTQYF | TGTGCCAGCAGTGAACGGACTAGCGGAAATAGCACAGATACGCAGTATTTT
many | TRBJ2-1 | TRBV19 | TRBD1 | CASSISGSGGTIPNEQFF | TGTGCCAGTAGTATTTCGGGATCAGGGGGAACCATCCCCAATGAGCAGTTCTTC
NA | TRBJ2-1 | TRBV12-5 | TRBD2 | CASGPSGGALYNEQFF | TGTGCTAGTGGGCCTAGCGGGGGGGCTTTGTACAATGAGCAGTTCTTC
many | TRBJ2-2 | TRBV7-9 | NA | CASTEAGLNTGELFF | TGTGCCAGCACCGAAGCGGGCTTGAACACCGGGGAGCTGTTTTTT
NA | TRBJ2-3 | TRBV9 | NA | CASSVDGQFTDTQYF | TGTGCCAGCAGCGTAGATGGACAGTTCACAGATACGCAGTATTTT
NA | TRBJ2-1 | TRBV4-1 | NA | CASSQDRRGPEQFF | TGCGCCAGCAGCCAAGATCGTCGGGGGCCTGAGCAGTTCTTC
once | TRBJ1-3 | TRBV19 | NA | CASSDNLGSGNTIYF | TGTGCCAGTAGCGACAACTTGGGATCTGGAAACACCATATATTTT
few | TRBJ2-1 | TRBV27 | TRBD1 | CASTAGTGNFNEQFF | TGTGCCAGCACCGCAGGGACAGGCAACTTCAATGAGCAGTTCTTC
few | TRBJ2-3 | TRBV11-2 | NA | CASSLGGRAVSTDTQYF | TGTGCCAGCAGCTTAGGGGGCAGGGCGGTTAGCACAGATACGCAGTATTTT
NA | TRBJ2-7 | TRBV28 | NA | CASSTDGTYEQYF | TGTGCCAGCAGTACCGACGGAACCTACGAGCAGTACTTC
many | TRBJ2-5 | TRBV28 | NA | CASSFRDGFQETQYF | TGTGCCAGCAGTTTCCGGGACGGATTCCAAGAGACCCAGTACTTC
few | TRBJ2-1 | TRBV24-1 | TRBD2 | CATSGSSGRGDEQFF | TGTGCCACCAGTGGCTCTAGCGGGAGAGGGGATGAGCAGTTCTTC
NA | TRBJ1-6 | TRBV28 | TRBD1 | CASRIQGAYNSPLHF | TGTGCCAGCAGAATACAGGGGGCGTATAATTCACCCCTCCACTTT
NA | TRBJ2-1 | TRBV27 | NA | CASSFWGGKSSYNEQFF | TGTGCCAGCAGTTTTTGGGGTGGCAAGAGCTCCTACAATGAGCAGTTCTTC
many | TRBJ1-4 | TRBV2 | TRBD1 | CASRTGQGTTNEKLFF | TGTGCCAGCAGGACAGGACAGGGGACAACTAATGAAAAACTGTTTTTT
NA | TRBJ1-1 | TRBV7-6 | NA | CASSLLRTSEAFF | TGTGCCAGCAGCTTACTTCGGACTTCTGAAGCTTTCTTT
many | TRBJ1-2 | TRBV7-2 | NA | CASSFSWTENYGYTF | TGTGCCAGCAGCTTCTCGTGGACAGAGAACTATGGCTACACCTTC
NA | TRBJ2-5 | TRBV20-1 | TRBD2 | CSARDQAGGPQETQYF | TGCAGTGCTAGAGATCAGGCGGGGGGGCCGCAAGAGACCCAGTACTTC
NA | TRBJ1-1 | TRBV10-2 | TRBD1 | CASSERAGGVGGGTGDSGEAFF | TGCGCCAGCAGTGAGAGGGCTGGGGGGGTAGGTGGGGGAACAGGGGATTCTGGTGAAGCTTTCTTT
few | TRBJ2-5 | TRBV12-3/TRBV12-4 | NA | CASSFAAGGNPRQETQYF | TGTGCCAGCAGTTTCGCGGCAGGAGGTAACCCTCGCCAAGAGACCCAGTACTTC
NA | TRBJ1-2 | TRBV20-1 | NA | CSVAANGYTF | TGCAGTGTGGCTGCGAATGGCTACACCTTC
few | TRBJ1-1 | TRBV20-1 | NA | CSASLGVEAFF | TGCAGTGCTAGCCTGGGTGTGGAAGCTTTCTTT